Following are 21 T cell receptor beta chains from one sample sequenced in a study of blood T cell repertoires in COVID-19. The table came from immunoSEQ multiplex PCR; TCRdb's copy has only in-frame clones and leaves some out. The table records under 250,000 clones, around 85% of them present only once. Input material: peripheral blood. These receptors all come from a woman in her seventies with COVID-19, enrolled during active disease.

This chain joins TRBV19 and TRBJ2-2; 11 positions match TRBD1. This CDR3 is 15 amino acids long. Germline V gives CDR1 LNHDA, CDR2 SQIVND (reference sequence). The V segment lost 6 bases and the J segment 7 bases; nucleotides outside the gene matches: 7. This CDR3 is CASRAGQGVGGELFF. CDR3 nucleotide sequence: TGTGCCAGTAGGGCGGGACAGGGGGTAGGCGGGGAGCTGTTTTTT.

The genes are TRBV9 and TRBJ1-6; TRBD1 aligns across 7 bases. V dropped 0 bases and J dropped 0; count of bases not matched to a gene: 9. The V gene's germline CDR1 is SGDLS and CDR2 YYNGEE. The CDR3 contains 19 residues. The CDR3 DNA reads as TGTGCCAGCAGCGTAGGGGCAGGGGGAGCCTTCTCCTATAATTCACCCCTCCACTTT. Amino acid sequence: CASSVGAGGAFSYNSPLHF. Full variable domain (remainder filled in from reference TRBV9 and TRBJ1-6): DSGVTQTPKHLITATGQRVTLRCSPRSGDLSVYWYQQSLDQGLQFLIQYYNGEERAKGNILERFSAQQFPDLHSELNLSSLELGDSALYFCASSVGAGGAFSYNSPLHFGNGTRLTVT.

This chain connects TRBV11-3 to TRBJ2-7; 10 nucleotides line up with TRBD1. Trimming took 8 bases from V and 6 from J; bases not matched to a gene: 10. The CDR3 has 14 amino acids. The germline CDR1 and CDR2 sequences are SGHNT and YENEEA. The CDR3 sequence is CASDSGTGVGEQYF. In DNA form, the CDR3 reads TGTGCCAGCGATTCCGGGACAGGGGTTGGCGAGCAGTACTTC.

V gene TRBV5-4 combines with J gene TRBJ2-5, with 15 bases matching TRBD2. The CDR3 extends over 17 amino acids. The germline V gene encodes CDR1 SGHNT and CDR2 YYREEE (reference sequence). Trimming took 4 bases from V and 5 from J; bases not matched to a gene: 9. The CDR3 region is CASSEGLAGGVKETQYF. The CDR3 bases are TGTGCCAGCAGCGAGGGACTAGCGGGGGGTGTGAAGGAGACCCAGTACTTC.

The sample holds a few counts of this clone. This CDR3 is CASSQEGFGTGEDIRGYTF. CDR3 DNA sequence: TGTGCCAGCAGCCAAGAAGGGTTCGGGACAGGGGAGGATATACGTGGCTACACCTTC. The chain links TRBV4-2 to TRBJ1-2; 10 nucleotides line up with TRBD1. Germline loops: CDR1 LGHNA, CDR2 YNFKEQ. The V and J ends lost 0 bases and 7 bases, in that order; junction bases with no gene match: 17. The CDR3 runs 19 residues.

The rearrangement joins TRBV5-1 to TRBJ2-7; 7 nucleotides align to TRBD1. Trimming took 1 base from V and 2 from J; bases not matched to a gene: 3. Germline CDR1 SGHRS, CDR2 YFSETQ. The CDR3 extends over 14 amino acids. The CDR3 sequence is CASSLSGTAYEQYF. The CDR3 DNA is TGCGCCAGCAGCTTGAGTGGGACAGCCTACGAGCAGTACTTC. Together with reference TRBV5-1 and TRBJ2-7, the CDR3 gives the full variable domain: KAGVTQTPRYLIKTRGQQVTLSCSPISGHRSVSWYQQTPGQGLQFLFEYFSETQRNKGNFPGRFSGRQFSNSRSEMNVSTLELGDSALYLCASSLSGTAYEQYFGPGTRLTVT.

This clone came up once. The chain combines TRBV7-9 with TRBJ1-1; D is unresolved. The CDR3 runs to 14 residues. CDR1 SEHNR and CDR2 FQNEAQ come from the germline V gene (reference sequence). V lost 4 bases and J lost 2, with 11 bases in between. Here the CDR3 reads CASSYKTINTEAFF. CDR3 DNA sequence: TGTGCCAGCAGCTACAAAACGATTAACACTGAAGCTTTCTTT.

V usage is TRBV5-1 and J usage is TRBJ2-4; 10 bases are a match to TRBD2. V shed 4 bases and J 5 bases; nucleotides not matched to a gene: 3. CDR3 length: 14 residues. Germline V lookup: CDR1 SGHRS, CDR2 YFSETQ. The CDR3 nucleotides read TGCGCCAGCAGCCCTGGACTAGCGGAAAACATTCAGTACTTC. Translation gives CASSPGLAENIQYF.

This rearrangement joins TRBV5-6 to TRBJ1-2; TRBD1 is a possible D gene (5 bases). V gave up 4 bases and J gave up 6 bases, with 13 bases separating them. The germline CDR1 and CDR2 sequences are SGHDT and YYEEEE. CDR3 length: 13 residues. The CDR3, as DNA: TGTGCCAGCAGCGTAGACAGTCTACATGGCTACACCTTC. It translates to CASSVDSLHGYTF.

The gene calls are TRBV4-3 and TRBJ1-1; D ambiguous. V gave up 4 bases and J gave up 4 bases, with 13 bases separating them. Germline CDR1 and CDR2: LGHNA and YSLEER. The CDR3 contains 14 residues. CDR3 loop: CASSRGRGFTEAFF. In DNA form, the CDR3 reads TGCGCCAGCAGCCGCGGACGGGGATTCACTGAAGCTTTCTTT.

The chain joins TRBV6-2 or TRBV6-3 to TRBJ2-7; D not resolved. Trimming removed 5 bases from V and 1 base from J, with 18 bases in between. Germline V lookup: CDR1 MNHEY, CDR2 SVGEGT. This CDR3 comprises 16 residues. CDR3 DNA sequence: TGTGCCAGCAGTCGGCCTTCTCGCGGAGAATCCTACGAGCAGTACTTC. Translated: CASSRPSRGESYEQYF.

V is TRBV5-6 and J is TRBJ1-5; tentatively, D is TRBD1 (5 bases). The V gene's germline CDR1 is SGHDT and CDR2 YYEEEE. This CDR3 is 14 amino acids long. V lost 5 bases and J 5 bases, leaving 14 bases between the germline ends. CDR3 bases: TGTGCCAGCAGTCCAGGGCCTGCGGATCAGCCCCAGCATTTT. This gives the protein CASSPGPADQPQHF. Together with reference TRBV5-6 and TRBJ1-5, the CDR3 gives the full variable domain: DAGVTQSPTHLIKTRGQQVTLRCSPKSGHDTVSWYQQALGQGPQFIFQYYEEEERQRGNFPDRFSGHQFPNYSSELNVNALLLGDSALYLCASSPGPADQPQHFGDGTRLSIL.

V and J are TRBV7-2 and TRBJ2-3; 9 positions agree with TRBD1. V lost 5 bases, J lost 0 bases, and 3 bases stayed unmatched. There are 15 residues in the CDR3. Germline lookup yields CDR1 SGHTA and CDR2 FQGNSA. CDR3 loop: CASSADRGSTDTQYF. The DNA for the CDR3 is TGTGCCAGCAGCGCGGACAGGGGAAGCACAGATACGCAGTATTTT.

This clone has just one count. The chain uses TRBV7-8 and TRBJ1-4; 7 bases agree with TRBD1. From germline, CDR1 is SGHVS and CDR2 FQNEAQ. After removal of 2 bases from V and 4 bases from J, the junction contained 7 bases not matched to a gene. CDR3 length: 16 residues. In DNA form, the CDR3 reads TGTGCCAGCAGCTTACGAAGGGGGCTGGGTAATGAAAAACTGTTTTTT. Amino acid sequence: CASSLRRGLGNEKLFF.

The rearrangement uses TRBV19 and TRBJ1-2; D might be TRBD1 (6 bases). Per germline, CDR1 LNHDA and CDR2 SQIVND (reference sequence). V was clipped by 2 bases and J by 8 bases, with 15 bases between them. There are 14 residues in the CDR3. The DNA of the CDR3 is TGTGCCAGTAGTATACCAGGGGCCTTGACGGGCTACACCTTC. Amino acids: CASSIPGALTGYTF.

The chain employs TRBV5-8 and TRBJ2-3; 8 nucleotides agree with TRBD1. This CDR3 is 16 amino acids long. V lost 4 bases, J lost 1 base, and 8 bases stayed unmatched. Per germline, CDR1 SGHTS and CDR2 YDEGEE. The CDR3 region is CASSLIKGQGTDTQYF. The CDR3 nucleotides read TGTGCCAGCAGCCTGATTAAGGGACAGGGCACAGATACGCAGTATTTT.

The V gene is TRBV5-1, the J gene TRBJ2-2; TRBD1 agrees at 8 bases. The germline V gene encodes CDR1 SGHRS and CDR2 YFSETQ. With 4 bases clipped from V and 6 bases from J, the junction kept 5 bases outside the gene matches. The CDR3 extends over 14 amino acids. The CDR3 nucleotides are TGCGCCAGCAGCACGGACAGGGCAGCCGGGGAGCTGTTTTTT. Translated: CASSTDRAAGELFF.

This CDR3 reads CASREIRLAGGYNEQFF. The CDR3 DNA follows: TGTGCCAGTAGGGAGATTAGACTAGCGGGGGGTTACAATGAGCAGTTCTTC. The chain uses TRBV19 and TRBJ2-1; 13 bases are shared with TRBD2. This CDR3 region has 17 residues. V lost 6 bases, J lost 4 bases, and 9 bases stayed unmatched. Per germline, CDR1 LNHDA and CDR2 SQIVND (reference sequence).

The V and J genes are TRBV9 and TRBJ2-3; D might be TRBD2 (6 bases). Germline CDR1 is SGDLS and CDR2 is YYNGEE. The CDR3 is 12 residues long. The V end lost 6 bases, the J end lost 4 bases, and 9 bases lay between the germline ends. CDR3 sequence (DNA): TGTGCCAGCACCGGAGGGGCAGATACGCAGTATTTT. It is translated as CASTGGADTQYF.

The V call is TRBV6-5, the J call TRBJ1-6, with TRBD1 as a possible D gene (6 bases). V was shortened by 4 bases and J by 7 bases, with 14 bases between the two germline ends. Germline assignment: CDR1 MNHEY and CDR2 SVGAGI. The CDR3 sequence is 15 residues long. In nucleotides, the CDR3 is TGTGCCAGCAGTTCCGCACAGGGACTAAATTCACCCCTCCACTTT. Translation: CASSSAQGLNSPLHF.

The chain recombines TRBV3-1 (or the pseudogene TRBV3-2) with TRBJ2-7; D call uncertain. Trimming left V 1 base short and J 1 base short, with 2 bases between. Germline CDR1 reads LGHDT; CDR2 reads YNNKEL (reference sequence). This CDR3 comprises 12 residues. The DNA for the CDR3 is TGTGCCAGCAGCCAAGCGTCCTACGAGCAGTACTTC. Translating gives CASSQASYEQYF.